The clone carrying this T cell receptor beta chain was seen repeatedly, ten times or more. Repertoires were generated with immunoSEQ multiplex PCR, while TCRdb's copy carries only in-frame clones and drops some. The repertoire holds 150,000 to 200,000 clones, with 80% to 90% as singletons. This entry comes from a study of control samples from healthy donors and cancer patients. Trimming took 6 bases from V and 6 from J; bases not matched to a gene: 4. This CDR3 has 13 amino acids. CDR1 and CDR2 (germline): SGHTA, FQGNSA. Sequencing used blood. This TCR was sampled from a woman in her thirties in good health. V and J are TRBV7-2 and TRBJ1-3; TRBD1 agrees at 8 bases. CDR3 region: CASRLTGVNTIYF. As DNA, the CDR3 is TGTGCCAGCAGGTTGACAGGGGTAAACACCATATATTTT.